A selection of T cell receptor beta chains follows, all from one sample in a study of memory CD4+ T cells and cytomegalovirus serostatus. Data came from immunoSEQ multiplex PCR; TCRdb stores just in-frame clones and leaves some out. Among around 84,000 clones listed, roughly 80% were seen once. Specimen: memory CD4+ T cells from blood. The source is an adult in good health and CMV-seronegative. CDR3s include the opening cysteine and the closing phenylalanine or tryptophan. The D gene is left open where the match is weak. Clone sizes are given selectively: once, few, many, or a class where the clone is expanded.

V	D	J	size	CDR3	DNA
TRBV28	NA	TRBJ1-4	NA	CASSPYREDEKLFF	TGTGCCAGCAGTCCATACAGGGAGGATGAAAAACTGTTTTTT
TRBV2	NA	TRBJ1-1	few	CASRIQRNTEAFF	TGTGCCAGCAGGATACAGAGGAACACTGAAGCTTTCTTT
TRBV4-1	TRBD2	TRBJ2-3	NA	CASSQTAGLADTQYF	TGCGCCAGCAGCCAGACAGCGGGGCTCGCAGATACGCAGTATTTT
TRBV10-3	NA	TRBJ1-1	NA	CAISESDSGGGGDTEAFF	TGTGCCATCAGTGAGTCTGACTCTGGGGGCGGGGGGGACACTGAAGCTTTCTTT
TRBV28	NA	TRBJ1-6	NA	CASSLLDGMDNSPLHF	TGTGCCAGCAGTTTACTGGACGGAATGGATAATTCACCCCTCCACTTT
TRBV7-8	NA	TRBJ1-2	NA	CASSLDPRGEYGYTF	TGTGCCAGCAGCTTAGATCCCCGGGGCGAATATGGCTACACCTTC
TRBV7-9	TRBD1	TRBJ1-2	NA	CASTRTRGPLGGYTF	TGTGCCAGCACCAGAACCAGGGGGCCCTTGGGGGGCTACACCTTC
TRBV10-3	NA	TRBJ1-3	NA	CAISEGGSLSGNTIYF	TGTGCCATCAGTGAGGGAGGCAGCCTCTCTGGAAACACCATATATTTT
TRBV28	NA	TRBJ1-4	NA	CASSPSHNEKLFF	TGTGCCAGCAGCCCATCCCATAATGAAAAACTGTTTTTT
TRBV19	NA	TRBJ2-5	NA	CASGAGDRETQYF	TGTGCCAGTGGAGCGGGTGACAGGGAGACCCAGTACTTC
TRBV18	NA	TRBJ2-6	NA	CASSPRSGGANVLTF	TGTGCCAGCTCACCCAGATCGGGGGGGGCCAACGTCCTGACTTTC
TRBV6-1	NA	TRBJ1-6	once	CASSVRGGDSPLHF	TGTGCCAGCAGTGTTCGGGGGGGCGATTCACCCCTCCACTTT
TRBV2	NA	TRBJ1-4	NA	CASRETGFATNEKLFF	TGTGCCAGCAGAGAAACCGGATTTGCAACTAATGAAAAACTGTTTTTT
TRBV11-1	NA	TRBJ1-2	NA	CASSPPGRGGYGYTF	TGTGCCAGCAGCCCCCCCGGACGTGGGGGATATGGCTACACCTTC
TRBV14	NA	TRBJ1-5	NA	CASSQSQNQPQHF	TGTGCCAGCAGCCAATCTCAGAATCAGCCCCAGCATTTT
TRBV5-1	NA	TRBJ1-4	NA	CASSLGSPTFGTNEKLFF	TGCGCCAGCAGCTTGGGTTCCCCCACTTTCGGTACTAATGAAAAACTGTTTTTT
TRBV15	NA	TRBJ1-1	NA	CATSRVGEGTEAFF	TGTGCCACCAGCAGAGTCGGGGAGGGCACTGAAGCTTTCTTT
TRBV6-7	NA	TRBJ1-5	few	CRFGEEGNQPQHF	TGCCGCTTCGGGGAAGAAGGGAATCAGCCCCAGCATTTT
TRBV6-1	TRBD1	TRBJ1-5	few	CASSQDRGPRQPQHF	TGTGCCAGCAGTCAGGACAGGGGCCCCAGGCAGCCCCAGCATTTT
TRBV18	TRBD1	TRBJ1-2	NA	CASSPGQGSNYGYTF	TGTGCCAGCTCACCAGGACAGGGGTCAAACTATGGCTACACCTTC
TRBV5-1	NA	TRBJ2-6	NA	CASSLDFSSGANVLTF	TGCGCCAGCAGCTTGGACTTTAGCTCTGGGGCCAACGTCCTGACTTTC
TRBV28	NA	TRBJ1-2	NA	CASLRGSLDYGYTF	TGTGCCAGCTTGCGGGGATCACTTGACTATGGCTACACCTTC
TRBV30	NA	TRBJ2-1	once	CAWGLGGPEQFF	TGTGCCTGGGGACTAGGGGGGCCTGAGCAGTTCTTC
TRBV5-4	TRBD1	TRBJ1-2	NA	CASSLQGAGGYTF	TGTGCCAGCAGTCTACAGGGGGCGGGTGGCTACACCTTC
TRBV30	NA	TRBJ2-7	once	CAWSVRRGSSYEQYF	TGTGCCTGGAGTGTACGGAGGGGTTCATCCTACGAGCAGTACTTC
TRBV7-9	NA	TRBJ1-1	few	CASSLFGMNTEAFF	TGTGCCAGCAGCTTATTTGGCATGAACACTGAAGCTTTCTTT
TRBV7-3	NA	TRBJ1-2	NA	CASSRDGDYGYTF	TGTGCCAGCAGCAGGGATGGGGACTATGGCTACACCTTC
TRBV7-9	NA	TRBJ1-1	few	CASSLGPGTNTEAFF	TGTGCCAGCAGCTTAGGACCAGGGACGAACACTGAAGCTTTCTTT
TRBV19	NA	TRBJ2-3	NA	CASRRGFVGHGTDTQYF	TGTGCCAGTAGAAGAGGTTTTGTTGGCCATGGCACAGATACGCAGTATTTT
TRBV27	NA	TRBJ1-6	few	CASRIGQSSYNSPLHF	TGTGCCAGCAGAATCGGACAGAGCTCCTATAATTCACCCCTCCACTTT
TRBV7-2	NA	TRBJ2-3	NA	CASSLAASDTQYF	TGTGCCAGCAGCTTAGCTGCGTCAGATACGCAGTATTTT
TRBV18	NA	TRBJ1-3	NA	CASSPSRDSGNTIYF	TGTGCCAGCTCACCATCAAGGGACTCTGGAAACACCATATATTTT
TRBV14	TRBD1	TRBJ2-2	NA	CASSPWTGERLATGELFF	TGTGCCAGCAGCCCCTGGACAGGGGAACGATTGGCAACCGGGGAGCTGTTTTTT
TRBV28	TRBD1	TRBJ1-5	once	CASSSPGQGDNQPQHF	TGTGCCAGCAGTTCTCCGGGACAGGGGGACAATCAGCCCCAGCATTTT
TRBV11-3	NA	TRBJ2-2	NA	CASSFGGLNTGELFF	TGTGCCAGCAGTTTCGGGGGTCTCAACACCGGGGAGCTGTTTTTT